Described below is a single T cell receptor beta chain sequence and its context. The specificity of this receptor is unknown. No per-base quality is available; no much larger clone lies one base away. The cohort was made up of about 670 healthy bone marrow donors. At the time of sampling, all cohort members were nominally healthy, though unrecorded immune exposures were likely present. The donor tested CMV seropositive, placing the donor among the approximately 290 seropositive members of the cohort. Every donor gave a peripheral blood sample, and the peripheral blood mononuclear cells from that sample were used for TCR beta sequencing. The Qiagen DNeasy Blood Extraction Kit was used to extract genomic DNA from the blood cell samples. These data originate in a study of cytomegalovirus exposure and HLA in healthy donors (dated by TCRdb to 2017 to 2019). In terms of the full investigation: According to an earlier analysis of 550 to 750 of the donors, about 179 million T cells yielded 117 million unique TCR beta sequences and approximately 300 Gb of sequence data. About 330 gigabases of sequencing data and 75 million to 85 million unique TCR sequences made up an early release that covered 500 to 650 HLA-typed donors. The genetic ancestry cluster associated with self-reported Caucasian donors included about 81% of the roughly 360 genotyped donors. The aim of the study was to test whether cataloging public T cell receptors could identify signatures of past pathogen exposure. The study used immunosequencing to profile the T cell repertoires of approximately 630 subjects and linked those repertoires to cytomegalovirus serostatus. In addition to the first cohort of roughly 670 subjects, a separate validation cohort of 120 different subjects was used. High-throughput TCR immunosequencing, statistical association of individual TCRs with disease status, and machine learning were combined to predict cytomegalovirus infection status. To study patterns of TCR occurrence, a later analysis re-analyzed previously published TCR beta repertoires from 666 donors and added high-resolution HLA genotyping. The later analysis used no new phenotypic data to find candidate immune exposures, relying instead on TCR beta sequences and their occurrence across donors. An earlier analysis of 500 to 750 of the donors applied high-throughput TCR beta sequencing to assess whether each TCR beta V gene segment acted as functional or pseudogenic. Alongside the repertoire data, information on donor age, sex, ethnicity and CMV serostatus was compiled. In a later genetic analysis, genome-wide SNP genotypes for about 65% of the roughly 700 donors were used, and that subset was treated as a discovery cohort. All discovery cohort repertoires had been generated using a single sequencing platform. HLA typing covered class I and class II loci at four-digit resolution. The number of donors typed differed by locus, with roughly 629-640 for A, B, C, DRB1 and DQB1, more than 500 for DQA1, 606 for DPA1, and 472 for DPB1. About five DR-DQ haplotypes were treated as single units for association and clustering because of strong linkage in the cohort. Across 398 genotyped donors of the cohort, an average of approximately 240,000 unique TCR beta nucleotide sequences per donor were sequenced, and approximately 17% of those sequences were non-productive. What the research found in general, with its limitations: Because some donors lacked HLA typing at each locus, the association tests relied only on the typed subset. In a later genetic analysis, a missense DCLRE1C variant was associated with V-gene and J-gene trimming of TCR beta chains, and the association was replicated in an independent cohort. A further reported finding was that TCR beta sequences accurately predicted the HLA-A and HLA-B alleles for most subjects in the first cohort. When HLA alleles, especially DR and DQ, strongly co-occurred, TCR associations were difficult to assign to individual alleles. The sequencing pipeline was judged likely to have produced a cluster of highly shared sequence variants as a technical artifact. According to a later analysis, most CMV-associated TCR beta chains appeared to be HLA-restricted, and the HLA associations seemed to be driven largely by CMV exposure. Most TCR sequences were seen in very few donors, while some public TCRs were found in many individuals. The authors suggested that the approach could potentially be extended to other disease states and immunological phenotypes. In an earlier analysis of some 550 of the donors, most TCR beta V segments were observed in productive rearrangements about 90% or about 30% of the time, broadly matching IMGT annotations. A later analysis found that TCR association rates varied across HLA loci, with DRB1 alleles showing the most associated TCRs and HLA-C alleles the fewest. Specific HLA alleles were associated with 15,000 to 20,000 TCR beta sequences at a false discovery rate of 0.05 in a later analysis. Compared with the roughly 670-donor mean, donors in an Asian-associated ancestry cluster had fewer N-insertions in productive TCRs, according to a later genetic analysis. The classifier was reported to diagnose cytomegalovirus status with high specificity and sensitivity in both the original and validation cohorts. In vitro tests confirmed that a few of the cytomegalovirus-associated TCR beta chains recognize cytomegalovirus antigens. Immune exposure information for the cohort was limited to CMV serostatus. This cohort had only TCR beta chains sequenced, and the lack of alpha or paired-chain data limited which features could be detected. Because counts were too low, about 18 rarely observed V segments, including chromosome 9 orphons, were excluded from the earlier analysis of several hundred of the donors. In a later analysis, HLA-associated TCR beta chains were found to be more clonally expanded and to have lower generation probabilities than equally common non-associated chains. The 87-base-pair reads could not distinguish some IMGT-functional V segments, including TRBV6-2 and TRBV6-3, so those segments were excluded. Linkage disequilibrium might explain the correlated functional status among segregating V segments, but an unknown experimental factor could not be excluded. The study listed approximately 150 TCR beta chains as associated with cytomegalovirus. Roughly uniform sequencing depth across donors was assumed in presence/absence analyses, although this assumption may not hold. A later analysis reported that several top co-occurrence clusters appeared linked to parvovirus B19, influenza, CMV and Epstein-Barr virus.

The library was obtained by the immunoSEQ multiplex PCR assay. For the multiplex PCR, a mixture combining 60 forward primers for TCR Vbeta segments and 13 reverse primers for TCR Jbeta segments was used. The CDR3 region of rearranged TCR beta genes was amplified from genomic DNA with a multiplex PCR assay. Amplified TCR beta libraries were sequenced as 87-base-pair reads on the Illumina HiSeq System. In the original analysis: A later analysis counted about 80 million unique TCR beta chains across the 500 to 850 repertoires, and about 10 million of these chains were shared by at least two donors. Raw reads were error-corrected and collapsed into unique sequences by a nearest-neighbor algorithm in which closely related sequences were merged to remove PCR and sequencing errors. To assign V, D and J gene segments, CDR3 sequences were aligned to IMGT reference sequences. For a sequence to be retained, a match of at least six nucleotides was required to both a V gene segment and a J gene segment. A rearrangement counted as productive if the CDR3 had no stop codons and remained in frame with V and J, and every other rearrangement counted as non-productive. Following IMGT convention, CDR3 was defined as the stretch from the second conserved V-encoded cysteine to the conserved J-encoded phenylalanine. The earlier analysis of fewer than 700 of the donors excluded sequences that lacked an unambiguous match to a single V gene segment. In an earlier analysis of approximately 590 of the donors, a V segment was called functional when productive rearrangements were above 56.7%, and segregating when the standard deviation between donors exceeded 5%. To diagnose cytomegalovirus status from the catalog of TCR beta chain sequences, a statistical classification framework was built. In a later analysis, V and J genes were assigned by comparing TCR nucleotide sequences against IMGT/GENE-DB human TR gene sequences. Using the TCRdist pipeline, a later analysis assigned CDR3 sequences along with most-parsimonious VDJ recombination scenarios. In a later analysis, each TCR beta chain was defined by its CDR3 amino acid sequence together with its V-gene family, and reads without a unique V-gene family were excluded. As a way to deal with suspected cross-contamination and a sequencing artifact, a later analysis dropped over 550 nucleotide sequences that were highly shared and had low generation probability. In a later analysis, a clonal expansion index for each public chain was calculated from normalized within-repertoire ranks of inferred template counts. In a later analysis, generation probabilities were computed with a VDJ recombination model fitted to out-of-frame rearrangements, and the resulting probabilities were checked against IGoR. A later analysis scored TCR-TCR, TCR-HLA and TCR-CMV co-occurrence with hypergeometric tests, applying a repertoire-size bias correction to TCR pairs. To estimate false discovery rates, a later analysis permuted the HLA or CMV assignments 20 times. In a later analysis, co-occurring TCRs were grouped with DBSCAN, and TCRdist sequence similarity was added when clustering was performed within HLA-allele-positive subsets. Co-occurrence clustering excluded repertoires with fewer than 30,000 or more than 120,000 public chains, plus five with anomalous nucleotide sharing. TCRdb retrieved this table from immuneACCESS and kept in-frame rearrangements only. Not all clones are present; in checked studies, unresolved V genes account for under half, and no reason is known for the remainder. V, J and clone size were drawn from that table, and D and trimming were deduced from the DNA. The table for this sample lists 100,000 to 150,000 clones; 70% to 85% of them were counted only once. In total, the top ten clones hold about 2.6% of the sample.

Trimming at the junction amounts to 5 bases on V and 0 bases on J, and the germline ends lie 9 bases apart. From the cysteine through the phenylalanine, the CDR3 covers 14 amino acids. Only the CDR3 DNA stays, 42 bases, in frame from base 1. From a lookup of the germline V gene (reference sequence), CDR1 and CDR2 are SEHNR and FQNEAQ. The TCR sequence derives from a woman in her fifties or sixties in good health and CMV-seropositive. Rearrangement joined TRBV7-9 to TRBJ2-3, with the D gene uncertain. Sequencing input: PBMCs. The CDR3 has the sequence CASSLGSSTDTQYF. Here is the DNA: TGTGCCAGCAGCCTAGGTTCTAGCACAGATACGCAGTATTTT.